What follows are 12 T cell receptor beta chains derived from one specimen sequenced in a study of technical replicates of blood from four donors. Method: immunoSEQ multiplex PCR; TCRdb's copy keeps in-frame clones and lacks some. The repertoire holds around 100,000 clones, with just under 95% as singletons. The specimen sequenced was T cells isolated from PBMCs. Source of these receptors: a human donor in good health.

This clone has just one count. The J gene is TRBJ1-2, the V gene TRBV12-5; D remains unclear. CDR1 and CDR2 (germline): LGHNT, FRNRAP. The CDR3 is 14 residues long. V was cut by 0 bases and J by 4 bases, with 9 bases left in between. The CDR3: CASGLVSAGYGYTF. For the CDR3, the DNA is TGTGCTAGTGGTTTGGTAAGCGCGGGCTATGGCTACACCTTC.

CDR3 amino acids: CAISGYLTSGSPEQLWAGELFF. The CDR3 coding sequence is TGTGCCATCAGTGGGTACCTGACTAGCGGGAGCCCCGAACAGTTGTGGGCCGGGGAGCTGTTTTTT. The V gene is TRBV10-3, the J gene TRBJ2-2, with 12 bases fitting TRBD2. CDR1 ENHRY and CDR2 SYGVKD come from the germline V gene. The CDR3 is 22 amino acids. Losses at the gene ends were 4 bases for V and 6 bases for J; bases not matched to a gene: 24.

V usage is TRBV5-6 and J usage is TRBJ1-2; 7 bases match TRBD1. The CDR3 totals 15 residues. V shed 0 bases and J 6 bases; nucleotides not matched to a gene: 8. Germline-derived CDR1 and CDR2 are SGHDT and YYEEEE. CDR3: CASSLESGQVHGYTF. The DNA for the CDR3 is TGTGCCAGCAGCTTGGAGTCCGGACAGGTCCATGGCTACACCTTC.

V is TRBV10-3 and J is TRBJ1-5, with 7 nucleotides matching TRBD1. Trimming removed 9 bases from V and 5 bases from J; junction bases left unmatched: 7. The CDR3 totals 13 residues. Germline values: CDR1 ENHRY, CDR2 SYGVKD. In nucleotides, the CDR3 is TGTGCCATTAGGGACAGCCTCGATCAGCCCCAGCATTTT. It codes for CAIRDSLDQPQHF.

The CDR3 here is CASSGYRGNTEAFF. The CDR3 DNA reads TGTGCCAGCAGTGGGTACAGGGGGAACACTGAAGCTTTCTTT. The V gene is TRBV6-1, the J gene TRBJ1-1; TRBD1 matches 7 bases. The CDR3 covers 14 residues. The germline V gene has CDR1 MNHNS and CDR2 SASEGT. Losses at the gene ends were 4 bases for V and 1 base for J; bases not matched to a gene: 3.

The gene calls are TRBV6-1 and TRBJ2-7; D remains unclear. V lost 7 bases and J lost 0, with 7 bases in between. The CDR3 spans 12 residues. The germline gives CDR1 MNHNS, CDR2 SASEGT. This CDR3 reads CASNPSSYEQYF. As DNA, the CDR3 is TGTGCCAGCAACCCTAGCTCCTACGAGCAGTACTTC.

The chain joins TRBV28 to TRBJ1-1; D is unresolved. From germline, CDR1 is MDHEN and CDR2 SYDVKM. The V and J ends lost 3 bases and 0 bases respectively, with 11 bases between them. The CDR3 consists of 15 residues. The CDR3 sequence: CASSLWQELNTEAFF. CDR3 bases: TGTGCCAGCAGTTTGTGGCAGGAACTGAACACTGAAGCTTTCTTT.

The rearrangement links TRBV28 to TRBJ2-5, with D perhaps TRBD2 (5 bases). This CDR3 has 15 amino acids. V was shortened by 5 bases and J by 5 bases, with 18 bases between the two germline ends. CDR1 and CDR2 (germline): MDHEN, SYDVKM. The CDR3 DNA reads TGTGCCAGCAGTCCCGGAGAAGACGGGAAGGAGACCCAGTACTTC. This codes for CASSPGEDGKETQYF.

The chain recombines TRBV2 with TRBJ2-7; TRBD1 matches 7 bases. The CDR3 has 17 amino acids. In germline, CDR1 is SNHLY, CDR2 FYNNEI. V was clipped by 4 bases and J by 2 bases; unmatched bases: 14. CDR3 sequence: CASSAWVGGQIPYEQYF. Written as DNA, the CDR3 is TGTGCCAGCAGTGCTTGGGTAGGGGGACAGATTCCCTACGAGCAGTACTTC.

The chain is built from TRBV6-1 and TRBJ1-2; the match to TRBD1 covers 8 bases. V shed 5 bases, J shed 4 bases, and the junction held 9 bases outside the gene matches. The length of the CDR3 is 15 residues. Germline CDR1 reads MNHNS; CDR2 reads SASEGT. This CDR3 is CASSKSGTGTYGYTF. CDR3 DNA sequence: TGTGCCAGCAGTAAATCCGGGACAGGTACCTATGGCTACACCTTC.

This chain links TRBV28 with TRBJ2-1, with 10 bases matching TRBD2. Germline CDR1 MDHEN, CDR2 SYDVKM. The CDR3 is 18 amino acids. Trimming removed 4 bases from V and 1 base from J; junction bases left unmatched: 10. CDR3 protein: CASSWGLAGDGSYNEQFF. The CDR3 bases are TGTGCCAGCAGTTGGGGCCTAGCGGGAGACGGGTCCTACAATGAGCAGTTCTTC.

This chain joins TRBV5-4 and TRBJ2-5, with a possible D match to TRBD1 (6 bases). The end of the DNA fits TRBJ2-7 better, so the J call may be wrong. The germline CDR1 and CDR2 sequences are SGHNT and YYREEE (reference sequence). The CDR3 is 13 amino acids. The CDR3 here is CASSPGQNYEQYF. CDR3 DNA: TGTGCCAGCAGCCCCGGACAGAACTACGAGCAGTACTTC.